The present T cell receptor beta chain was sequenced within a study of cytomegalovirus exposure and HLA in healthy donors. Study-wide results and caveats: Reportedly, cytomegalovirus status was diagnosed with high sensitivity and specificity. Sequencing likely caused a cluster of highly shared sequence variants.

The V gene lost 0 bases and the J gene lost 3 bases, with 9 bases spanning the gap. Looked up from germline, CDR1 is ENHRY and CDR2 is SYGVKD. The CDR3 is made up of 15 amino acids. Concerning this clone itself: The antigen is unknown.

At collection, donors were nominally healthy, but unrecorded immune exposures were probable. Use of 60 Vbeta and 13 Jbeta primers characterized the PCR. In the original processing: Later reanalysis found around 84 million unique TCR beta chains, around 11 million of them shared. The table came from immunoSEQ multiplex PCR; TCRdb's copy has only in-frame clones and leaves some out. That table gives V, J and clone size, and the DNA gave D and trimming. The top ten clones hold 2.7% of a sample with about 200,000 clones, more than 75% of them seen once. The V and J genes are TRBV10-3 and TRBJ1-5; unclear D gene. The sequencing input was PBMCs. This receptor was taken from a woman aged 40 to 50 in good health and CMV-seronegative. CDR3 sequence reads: CAISESAVLNQPQHF. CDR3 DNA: TGTGCCATCAGTGAGTCGGCGGTCCTCAATCAGCCCCAGCATTTT.